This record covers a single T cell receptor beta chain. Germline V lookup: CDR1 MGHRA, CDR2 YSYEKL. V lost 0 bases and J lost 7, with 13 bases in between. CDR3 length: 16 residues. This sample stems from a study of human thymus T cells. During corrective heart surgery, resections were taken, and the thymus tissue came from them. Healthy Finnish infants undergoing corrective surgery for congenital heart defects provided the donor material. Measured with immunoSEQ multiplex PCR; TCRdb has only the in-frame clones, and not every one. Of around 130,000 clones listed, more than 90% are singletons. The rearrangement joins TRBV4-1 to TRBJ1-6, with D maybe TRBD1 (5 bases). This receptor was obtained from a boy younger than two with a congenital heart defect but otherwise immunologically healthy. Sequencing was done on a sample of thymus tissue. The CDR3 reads CASSQDRKGRNSPLHF. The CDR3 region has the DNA TGCGCCAGCAGCCAAGATCGGAAGGGGAGGAATTCACCCCTCCACTTT.